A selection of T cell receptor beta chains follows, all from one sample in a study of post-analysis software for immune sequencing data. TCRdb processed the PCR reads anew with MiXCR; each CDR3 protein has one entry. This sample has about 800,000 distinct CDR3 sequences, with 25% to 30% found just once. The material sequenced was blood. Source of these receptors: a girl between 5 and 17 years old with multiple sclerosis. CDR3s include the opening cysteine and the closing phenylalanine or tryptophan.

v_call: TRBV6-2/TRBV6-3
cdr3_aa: CASSLTRGHYNEQFF

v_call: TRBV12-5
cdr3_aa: CASAVGEADYNEQFF

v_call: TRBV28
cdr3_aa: CASSSAGTAYEQYF

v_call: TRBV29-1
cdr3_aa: CSYLTSRTVYNEQFF

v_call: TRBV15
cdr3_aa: CATSRIDRVYEQYF

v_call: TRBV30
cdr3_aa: CAWNKPGRGRNTEAFF

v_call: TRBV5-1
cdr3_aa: CASCVGTSATYNEQFF

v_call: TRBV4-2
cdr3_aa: CASSQDRDTQKLFF

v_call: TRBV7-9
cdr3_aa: CASSPHNSGMPQHF

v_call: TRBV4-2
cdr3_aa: CASSQEGTGGNQPQHF

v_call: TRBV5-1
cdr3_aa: CASSFRREPVTQYF

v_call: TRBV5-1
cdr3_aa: CASSLVRGGLPEQYF

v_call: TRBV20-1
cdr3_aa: CSAPPIGLAGEQYF

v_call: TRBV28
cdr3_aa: CASRTGGPRSYEQYF

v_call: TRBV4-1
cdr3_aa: CASSQVLIADWSNQPQHF

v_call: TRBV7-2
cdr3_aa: CASSRGGQGEETQYF

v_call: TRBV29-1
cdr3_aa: CSVKDRELNEKLFF

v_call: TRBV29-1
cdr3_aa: CSVVTPRAYEQYF

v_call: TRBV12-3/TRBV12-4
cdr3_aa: CASTLTGGGNSPLHF

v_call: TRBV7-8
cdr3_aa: CASFLGGGLYNEPFF

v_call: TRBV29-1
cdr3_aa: CSVETQGETQYF

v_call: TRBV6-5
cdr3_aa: CASSLSRGRSGNEQFF

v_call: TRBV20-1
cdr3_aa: CSASPTGMKEAFF

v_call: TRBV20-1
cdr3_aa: CSASVPGSDTQYF

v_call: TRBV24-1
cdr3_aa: CATRETGSNTGELFF

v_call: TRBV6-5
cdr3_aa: CASSFIPGRFSSGANVPTF

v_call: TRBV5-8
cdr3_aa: CAGSLEGSRETQYF

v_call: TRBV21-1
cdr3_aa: CARVEDRERYTF

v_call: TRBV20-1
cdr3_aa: CSAHTGGSWDNEQFF